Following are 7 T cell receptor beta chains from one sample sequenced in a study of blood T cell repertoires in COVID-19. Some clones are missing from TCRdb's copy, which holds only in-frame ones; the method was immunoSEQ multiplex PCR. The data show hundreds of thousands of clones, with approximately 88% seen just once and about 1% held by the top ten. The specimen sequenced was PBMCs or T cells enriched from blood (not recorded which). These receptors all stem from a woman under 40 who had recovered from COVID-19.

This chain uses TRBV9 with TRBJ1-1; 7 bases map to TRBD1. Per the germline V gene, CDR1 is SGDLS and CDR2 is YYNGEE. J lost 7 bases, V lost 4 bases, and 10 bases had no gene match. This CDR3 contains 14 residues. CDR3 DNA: TGTGCCAGCAGCTCAAACAGGGGTCCCCTTGAAGCTTTCTTT. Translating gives CASSSNRGPLEAFF.

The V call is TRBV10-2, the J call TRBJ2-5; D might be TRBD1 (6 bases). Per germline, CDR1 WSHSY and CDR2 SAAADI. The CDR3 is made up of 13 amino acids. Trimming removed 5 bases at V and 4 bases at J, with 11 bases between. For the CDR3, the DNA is TGCGCCAGCAGTCCAGGGGCTCGAGAGACCCAGTACTTC. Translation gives CASSPGARETQYF.

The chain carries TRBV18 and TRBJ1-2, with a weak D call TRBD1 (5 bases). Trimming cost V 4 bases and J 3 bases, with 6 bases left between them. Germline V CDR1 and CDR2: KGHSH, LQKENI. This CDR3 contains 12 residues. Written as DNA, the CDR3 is TGTGCCAGCTCACGGGGGGACTATGGCTACACCTTC. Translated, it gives CASSRGDYGYTF.

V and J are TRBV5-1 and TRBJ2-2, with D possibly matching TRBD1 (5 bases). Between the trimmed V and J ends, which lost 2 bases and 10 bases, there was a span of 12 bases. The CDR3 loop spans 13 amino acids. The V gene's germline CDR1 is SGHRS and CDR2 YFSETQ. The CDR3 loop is CASSLQVSPELFF. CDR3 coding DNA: TGCGCCAGCAGCTTACAGGTTTCCCCGGAGCTGTTTTTT.

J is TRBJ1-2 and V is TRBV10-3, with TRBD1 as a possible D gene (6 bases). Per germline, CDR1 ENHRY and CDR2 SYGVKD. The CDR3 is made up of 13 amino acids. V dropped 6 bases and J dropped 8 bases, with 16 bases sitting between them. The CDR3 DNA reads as TGTGCCATCAGACCGGCAGGGGCTCAAGGCTACACCTTC. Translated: CAIRPAGAQGYTF.

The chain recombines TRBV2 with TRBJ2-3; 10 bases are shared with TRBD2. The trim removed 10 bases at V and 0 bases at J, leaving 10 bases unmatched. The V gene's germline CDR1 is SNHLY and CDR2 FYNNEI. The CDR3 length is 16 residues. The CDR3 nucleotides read TGTGCCACCAGGTTAGCGGGGGGCGTCAGCACAGATACGCAGTATTTT. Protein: CATRLAGGVSTDTQYF.

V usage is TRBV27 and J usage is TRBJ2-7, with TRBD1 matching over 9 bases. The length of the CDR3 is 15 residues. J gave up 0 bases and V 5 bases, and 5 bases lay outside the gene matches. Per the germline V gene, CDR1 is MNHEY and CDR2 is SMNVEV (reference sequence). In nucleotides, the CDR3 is TGTGCCAGCAGTCCAGAACAGGGGGCCTCCTACGAGCAGTACTTC. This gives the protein CASSPEQGASYEQYF.